Listed below are T cell receptor beta chains from one sample, sequenced in a study of blood T cell repertoires in COVID-19. Method: immunoSEQ multiplex PCR; TCRdb's copy keeps in-frame clones and lacks some. The sample consists of nearly 350,000 clones, about nine tenths of them appearing once. The sample consisted of peripheral blood. These receptor sequences come from a woman between 65 and 79 years old with COVID-19, enrolled during active disease. Each CDR3 is given with its conserved first and last residue. The order of the fields is V gene, clone size, D gene, J gene, CDR3 protein, CDR3 DNA. A D gene is named only where the DNA matches it firmly. Only part of the rows carry a size: once, few, many, or a class if the clone is expanded.

>TRBV7-9|once|TRBD1|TRBJ1-2
CASSLPEDRVYGYTF
TGTGCCAGCAGCTTACCCGAGGACAGGGTCTATGGCTACACCTTC
>TRBV24-1|NA|TRBD1|TRBJ1-2
CATSDETGTGEGYTF
TGTGCCACCAGTGATGAGACAGGGACAGGTGAAGGCTACACCTTC
>TRBV6-6|NA|NA|TRBJ1-6
CASSYAVANSPLHF
TGTGCCAGCAGTTACGCAGTAGCTAATTCACCCCTCCACTTT
>TRBV4-2|once|NA|TRBJ2-7
CASSQDWSGASYEQYF
TGTGCCAGCAGCCAAGATTGGAGCGGAGCCTCCTACGAGCAGTACTTC
>TRBV2|NA|NA|TRBJ1-5
CASSEWTDYLSPQHF
TGTGCCAGCAGTGAATGGACGGACTACTTATCGCCCCAGCATTTT
>TRBV6-5|NA|NA|TRBJ2-6
CASSYSSPGANVLTF
TGTGCCAGCAGTTACTCTAGCCCTGGGGCCAACGTCCTGACTTTC
>TRBV18|once|NA|TRBJ2-2
CASSSGTPANTGELFF
TGTGCCAGCTCATCAGGGACTCCCGCGAACACCGGGGAGCTGTTTTTT
>TRBV5-1|NA|TRBD1|TRBJ1-1
CASSPGQGKGTEAFF
TGCGCCAGCAGCCCCGGACAGGGAAAAGGCACTGAAGCTTTCTTT
>TRBV7-9|NA|NA|TRBJ1-2
CASSLVVGDYGYTF
TGTGCCAGCAGCTTAGTGGTAGGGGACTATGGCTACACCTTC
>TRBV7-2|NA|TRBD2|TRBJ2-3
CASSWAGGGTDTQYF
TGTGCCAGCAGCTGGGCGGGGGGTGGCACAGATACGCAGTATTTT
>TRBV19|NA|TRBD1|TRBJ1-6
CASSIWTGVGSPLHF
TGTGCCAGTAGTATTTGGACAGGGGTTGGTTCACCCCTCCACTTT
>TRBV9|NA|TRBD1|TRBJ2-2
CASSGGQGWITGELFF
TGTGCCAGCAGCGGGGGACAGGGGTGGATCACCGGGGAGCTGTTTTTT
>TRBV7-7|once|TRBD2|TRBJ2-2
CASSSRVAGGQNTGELFF
TGTGCCAGCAGCTCTCGAGTAGCGGGGGGGCAAAACACCGGGGAGCTGTTTTTT
>TRBV9|NA|NA|TRBJ1-2
CASSVAYGPGWNYTF
TGTGCCAGCAGCGTAGCTTACGGTCCAGGTTGGAACTACACCTTC
>TRBV7-8|NA|NA|TRBJ1-5
CASSLALDRGGMPQHF
TGTGCCAGCAGCTTAGCGCTTGATAGGGGTGGAATGCCCCAGCATTTT
>TRBV7-9|NA|NA|TRBJ1-1
CASSLEGGTEAFF
TGTGCCAGCAGCTTAGAGGGAGGAACTGAAGCTTTCTTT
>TRBV2|NA|NA|TRBJ1-2
CASSEQQGQGYTF
TGTGCCAGCAGTGAACAACAGGGCCAAGGCTACACCTTC
>TRBV4-2|NA|TRBD2|TRBJ2-5
CASSQAGLAGETQYF
TGTGCCAGCAGCCAAGCGGGACTAGCGGGAGAGACCCAGTACTTC
>TRBV21-1|NA|NA|TRBJ1-1
CASNTYRQGAEWGTEAFF
TGTGCCAGCAATACGTACAGACAGGGGGCAGAGTGGGGCACTGAAGCTTTCTTT
>TRBV6-5|once|NA|TRBJ1-2
CASSYWGYYGYTF
TGTGCCAGCAGTTACTGGGGCTACTATGGCTACACCTTC
>TRBV3-1/TRBV3-2|NA|NA|TRBJ2-2
CASSQLAPQGPGELFF
TGTGCCAGCAGCCAACTAGCCCCCCAAGGCCCCGGGGAGCTGTTTTTT
>TRBV10-3|NA|NA|TRBJ1-3
CAISERDSGNTIYF
TGTGCCATCAGTGAGCGAGACTCTGGAAACACCATATATTTT
>TRBV9|once|TRBD1|TRBJ1-2
CASSANRGANYGYTF
TGTGCCAGCAGCGCAAACAGGGGGGCTAACTATGGCTACACCTTC
>TRBV24-1|NA|TRBD2|TRBJ2-1
CATSDSGGHGDEQFF
TGTGCCACCAGTGATAGCGGGGGGCACGGCGATGAGCAGTTCTTC
>TRBV28|NA|TRBD1|TRBJ1-1
CASSLFDRAMNTEAFF
TGTGCCAGCAGTTTATTCGACAGGGCTATGAACACTGAAGCTTTCTTT